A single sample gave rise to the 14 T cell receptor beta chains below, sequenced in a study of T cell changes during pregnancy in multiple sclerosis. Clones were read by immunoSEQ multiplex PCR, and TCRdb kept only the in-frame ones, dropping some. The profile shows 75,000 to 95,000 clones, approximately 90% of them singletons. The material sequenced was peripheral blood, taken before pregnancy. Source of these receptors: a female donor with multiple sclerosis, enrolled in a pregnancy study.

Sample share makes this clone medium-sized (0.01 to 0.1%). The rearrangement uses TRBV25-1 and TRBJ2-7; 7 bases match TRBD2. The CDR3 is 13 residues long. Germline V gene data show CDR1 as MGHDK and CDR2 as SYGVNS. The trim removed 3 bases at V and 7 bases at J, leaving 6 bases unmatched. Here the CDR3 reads CASSDTGGREQYF. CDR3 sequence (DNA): TGTGCCAGCAGTGACACGGGGGGAAGAGAGCAGTACTTC.

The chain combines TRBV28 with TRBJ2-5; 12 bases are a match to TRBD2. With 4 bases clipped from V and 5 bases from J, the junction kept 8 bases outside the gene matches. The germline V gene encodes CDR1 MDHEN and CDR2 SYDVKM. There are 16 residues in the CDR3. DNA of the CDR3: TGTGCCAGCAGTTCGCCTGGACTAGCGGGACAGGAGACCCAGTACTTC. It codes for CASSSPGLAGQETQYF.

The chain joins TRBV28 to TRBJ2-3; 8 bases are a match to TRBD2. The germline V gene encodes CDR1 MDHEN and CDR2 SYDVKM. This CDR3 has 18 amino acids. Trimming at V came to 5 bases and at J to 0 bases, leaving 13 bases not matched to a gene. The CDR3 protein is CASSPTSGREVSTDTQYF. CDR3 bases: TGTGCCAGCAGTCCTACTAGCGGAAGGGAGGTGAGCACAGATACGCAGTATTTT.

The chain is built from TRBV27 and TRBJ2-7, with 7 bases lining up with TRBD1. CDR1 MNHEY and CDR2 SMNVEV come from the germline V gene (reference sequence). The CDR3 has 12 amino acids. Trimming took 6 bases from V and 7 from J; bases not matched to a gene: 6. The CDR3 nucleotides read TGTGCCAGCAGGGGACAGCTCGGAGAGCAGTACTTC. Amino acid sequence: CASRGQLGEQYF.

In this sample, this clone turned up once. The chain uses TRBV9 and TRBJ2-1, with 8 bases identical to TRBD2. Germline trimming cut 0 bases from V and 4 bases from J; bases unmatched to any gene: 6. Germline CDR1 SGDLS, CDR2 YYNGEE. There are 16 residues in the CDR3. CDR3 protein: CASSVGPSGLYNEQFF. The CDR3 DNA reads TGTGCCAGCAGCGTAGGCCCTAGCGGGTTATACAATGAGCAGTTCTTC.

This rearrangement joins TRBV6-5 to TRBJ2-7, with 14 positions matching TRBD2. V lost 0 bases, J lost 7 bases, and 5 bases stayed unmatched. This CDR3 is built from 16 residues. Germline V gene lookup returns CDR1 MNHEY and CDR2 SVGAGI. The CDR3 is CASSYSGTSGSYEQYF. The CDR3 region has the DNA TGTGCCAGCAGTTACTCCGGGACTAGCGGGAGTTATGAGCAGTACTTC.

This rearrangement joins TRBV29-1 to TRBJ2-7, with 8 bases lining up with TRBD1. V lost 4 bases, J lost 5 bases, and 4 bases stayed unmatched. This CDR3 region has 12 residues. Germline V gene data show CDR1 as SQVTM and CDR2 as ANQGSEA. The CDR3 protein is CSVGRTGNEQYF. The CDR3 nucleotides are TGCAGCGTTGGCCGGACAGGGAACGAGCAGTACTTC.

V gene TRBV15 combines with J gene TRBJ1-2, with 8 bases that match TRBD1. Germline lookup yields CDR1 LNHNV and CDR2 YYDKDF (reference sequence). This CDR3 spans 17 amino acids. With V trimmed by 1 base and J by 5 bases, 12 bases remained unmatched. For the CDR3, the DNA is TGTGCCACCAGCAGAGGGGTGAGGACAGGGAATTATTATGGCTACACCTTC. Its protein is CATSRGVRTGNYYGYTF.

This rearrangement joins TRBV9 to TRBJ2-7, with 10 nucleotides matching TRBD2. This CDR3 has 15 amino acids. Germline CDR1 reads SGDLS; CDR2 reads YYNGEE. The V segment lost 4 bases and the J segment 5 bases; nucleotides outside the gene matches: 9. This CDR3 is CASSLQGTSVHEQYF. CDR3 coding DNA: TGTGCCAGCAGCCTTCAGGGGACTAGCGTTCACGAGCAGTACTTC.

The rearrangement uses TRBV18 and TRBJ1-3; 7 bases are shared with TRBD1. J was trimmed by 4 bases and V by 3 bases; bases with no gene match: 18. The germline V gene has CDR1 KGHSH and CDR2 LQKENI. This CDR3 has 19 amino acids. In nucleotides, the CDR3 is TGTGCCAGCTCACCGTTTAACTCGGCAGGGGGATCTACGGGAAACACCATATATTTT. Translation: CASSPFNSAGGSTGNTIYF.

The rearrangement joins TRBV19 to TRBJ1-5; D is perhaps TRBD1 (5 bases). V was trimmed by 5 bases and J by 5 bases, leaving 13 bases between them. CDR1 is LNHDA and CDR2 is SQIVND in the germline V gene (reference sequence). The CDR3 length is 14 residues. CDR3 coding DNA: TGTGCCAGTAGTCCAGGGTTGGCACATCAGCCCCAGCATTTT. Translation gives CASSPGLAHQPQHF. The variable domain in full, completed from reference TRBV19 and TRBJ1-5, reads DGGITQSPKYLFRKEGQNVTLSCEQNLNHDAMYWYRQDPGQGLRLIYYSQIVNDFQKGDIAEGYSVSREKKESFPLTVTSAQKNPTAFYLCASSPGLAHQPQHFGDGTRLSIL.

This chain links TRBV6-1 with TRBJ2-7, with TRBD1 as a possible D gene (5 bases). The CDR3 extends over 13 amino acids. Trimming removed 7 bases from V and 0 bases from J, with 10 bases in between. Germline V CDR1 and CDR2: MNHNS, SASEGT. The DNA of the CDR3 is TGTGCCAGCACCACTGACAGCTCCTACGAGCAGTACTTC. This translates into CASTTDSSYEQYF.

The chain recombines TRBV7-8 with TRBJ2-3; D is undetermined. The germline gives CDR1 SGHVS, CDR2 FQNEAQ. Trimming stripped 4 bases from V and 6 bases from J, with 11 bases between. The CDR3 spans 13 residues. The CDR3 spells CASSWSFGDTQYF. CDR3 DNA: TGTGCCAGCAGCTGGTCCTTCGGGGATACGCAGTATTTT.

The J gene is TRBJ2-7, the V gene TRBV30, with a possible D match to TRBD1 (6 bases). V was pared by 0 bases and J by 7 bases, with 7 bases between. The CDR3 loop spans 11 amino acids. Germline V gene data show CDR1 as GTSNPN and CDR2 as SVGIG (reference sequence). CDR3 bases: TGTGCCTGGAGTGTAAGGGGGGAGCAGTACTTC. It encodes CAWSVRGEQYF. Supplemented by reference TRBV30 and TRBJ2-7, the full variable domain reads SQTIHQWPATLVQPVGSPLSLECTVEGTSNPNLYWYRQAAGRGLQLLFYSVGIGQISSEVPQNLSASRPQDRQFILSSKKLLLSDSGFYLCAWSVRGEQYFGPGTRLTVT.